The 10 T cell receptor beta chains in this list originate from one sample, sequenced in a study of stem cell transplantation in POMP-related autoinflammatory disease. Measured with immunoSEQ multiplex PCR; TCRdb has only the in-frame clones, and not every one. The repertoire holds about 26,000 clones, with 80% to 85% as singletons. The sequencing here drew on CD4+ T cells from PBMCs, taken before stem cell transplantation. The origin of the receptors is a human donor with POMP-related autoinflammation and immune dysregulation (PRAID).

J is TRBJ2-7 and V is TRBV28, with D hard to call. This CDR3 spans 14 amino acids. In germline, CDR1 is MDHEN, CDR2 SYDVKM. V was pared by 2 bases and J by 1 base, with 9 bases between. Here the CDR3 DNA reads TGTGCCAGCAGTTTACACTCAAAATCCTACGAGCAGTACTTC. Translated: CASSLHSKSYEQYF.

This rearrangement joins TRBV11-2 to TRBJ1-6; D is unresolved. CDR3 length equals 16 residues. Germline V gene lookup returns CDR1 SGHAT and CDR2 FQNNGV. Trimming removed 2 bases at V and 7 bases at J, with 15 bases between. The CDR3 is CASSLREVALNSPLHF. The CDR3 DNA reads TGTGCCAGCAGCTTACGGGAGGTAGCTTTGAATTCACCCCTCCACTTT.

The V call is TRBV6-5, the J call TRBJ2-7; D is possibly TRBD2 (5 bases). Per germline, CDR1 MNHEY and CDR2 SVGAGI. The CDR3 runs to 15 residues. With 2 bases removed from V and 4 bases from J, the gap between germline ends came to 15 bases. CDR3 nucleotides: TGTGCCAGCAGTTACGCGGCGGCGGGCCCTTACGAGCAGTACTTC. Its protein product is CASSYAAAGPYEQYF.

V and J are TRBV18 and TRBJ2-2; 10 bases agree with TRBD2. Per the germline V gene, CDR1 is KGHSH and CDR2 is LQKENI. Unmatched junction bases numbered 8, after V lost 2 bases and J lost 2 bases. CDR3 length: 18 residues. Written as DNA, the CDR3 is TGTGCCAGCTCACCAGTGAGTAGCGGGAGGAGAAACACCGGGGAGCTGTTTTTT. It codes for CASSPVSSGRRNTGELFF.

This clone has a handful of counts. The chain couples TRBV7-6 to TRBJ2-7; maybe TRBD1 (6 bases). With 4 bases removed from V and 3 bases from J, the gap between germline ends came to 16 bases. From germline, CDR1 is SGHVS and CDR2 FNYEAQ. This CDR3 comprises 15 residues. DNA for the CDR3: TGTGCCAGCAGCTCACTCCCGGGACATAGCTACGAGCAGTACTTC. It yields the protein CASSSLPGHSYEQYF. Filled out from reference TRBV7-6 and TRBJ2-7, the complete variable domain reads GAGVSQSPRYKVTKRGQDVALRCDPISGHVSLYWYRQALGQGPEFLTYFNYEAQQDKSGLPNDRFSAERPEGSISTLTIQRTEQRDSAMYRCASSSLPGHSYEQYFGPGTRLTVT.

The chain combines TRBV18 with TRBJ2-3; D might be TRBD2 (5 bases). From germline, CDR1 is KGHSH and CDR2 LQKENI. V lost 6 bases to trimming and J lost 0 bases, with 16 bases between them. This CDR3 spans 16 amino acids. CDR3 nucleotide sequence: TGTGCCAGCTCGTCACTAGGTGTCCCTAGCACAGATACGCAGTATTTT. Its translation: CASSSLGVPSTDTQYF.

J is TRBJ1-5 and V is TRBV18; weak D call: TRBD1 (5 bases). The germline V and J ends were trimmed by 4 bases and 8 bases, with 21 bases remaining between them. This CDR3 has 16 amino acids. CDR1 and CDR2 from the germline V gene are KGHSH and LQKENI. CDR3 in DNA: TGTGCCAGCTCACTATCGGGGGGAACCGGCGGGGAGCCCCAGCATTTT. This gives the protein CASSLSGGTGGEPQHF.

The rearrangement links TRBV5-6 to TRBJ2-6, with D unresolved. V was trimmed by 4 bases and J by 1 base, leaving 6 bases between them. Germline assignment: CDR1 SGHDT and CDR2 YYEEEE. The CDR3 spans 14 residues. The CDR3 here is CASSERSGANVLTF. CDR3 sequence (DNA): TGTGCCAGCAGCGAACGGTCTGGGGCCAACGTCCTGACTTTC. The complete variable domain, with remaining parts taken from reference TRBV5-6 and TRBJ2-6, reads DAGVTQSPTHLIKTRGQQVTLRCSPKSGHDTVSWYQQALGQGPQFIFQYYEEEERQRGNFPDRFSGHQFPNYSSELNVNALLLGDSALYLCASSERSGANVLTFGAGSRLTVL.

V and J are TRBV30 and TRBJ2-7; D assignment may be TRBD1 or TRBD2 (5 bases each). Germline V lookup: CDR1 GTSNPN, CDR2 SVGIG (reference sequence). V lost 3 bases and J lost 6, with 9 bases in between. This CDR3 is 11 amino acids long. CDR3 DNA sequence: TGTGCCTGGAGCGCCGGGACCGAGCAGTACTTC. As protein: CAWSAGTEQYF.

The chain links TRBV11-2 to TRBJ1-1, with D unresolved. Trimming left V 7 bases short and J 4 bases short, with 16 bases between. Germline V lookup: CDR1 SGHAT, CDR2 FQNNGV. This CDR3 is built from 14 residues. CDR3 nucleotide sequence: TGTGCCAGCACCCCCTGGGGTCAGACCACTGAAGCTTTCTTT. Translation: CASTPWGQTTEAFF.